This entry lists 13 T cell receptor beta chains sequenced from one sample in a study of T cell responses to AZD1222 COVID-19 vaccine. Sequencing was performed with immunoSEQ multiplex PCR; in TCRdb, only in-frame clones are kept and a portion is missing. The data contain about 97,000 clones, approximately 90% of them seen just once; the ten biggest clones take up around 7%. Material: peripheral blood, obtained on day 0 of AZD1222 vaccination. The receptors come from an adult in good health.

This clone was detected only once. The rearrangement joins TRBV6-2 or TRBV6-3 to TRBJ2-1; D not certain. The germline V gene has CDR1 MNHEY and CDR2 SVGEGT. The V end was cut by 4 bases, the J end by 7 bases, with 17 bases between. CDR3 length: 15 amino acids. CDR3 in amino acids: CASSFRVNTGNEQFF. Here the CDR3 DNA reads TGTGCCAGCAGTTTTAGGGTAAATACCGGTAATGAGCAGTTCTTC.

J is TRBJ2-3 and V is TRBV7-2; D not certain. Trimming removed 1 base from V and 3 bases from J, with 8 bases in between. This CDR3 has 14 residues. Germline CDR1 SGHTA, CDR2 FQGNSA. The CDR3 region has the DNA TGTGCCAGCAGCTTAGGGATAATGACAGATACGCAGTATTTT. This codes for CASSLGIMTDTQYF.

The chain combines TRBV7-2 with TRBJ2-1; D possibly corresponds to TRBD1 (5 bases). This CDR3 comprises 15 residues. CDR1 is SGHTA and CDR2 is FQGNSA in the germline V gene. V was pared by 5 bases and J by 3 bases, with 14 bases between. The CDR3 DNA sequence: TGTGCCAGCAGCCATGGTTCAGGGATCTACAATGAGCAGTTCTTC. Translating gives CASSHGSGIYNEQFF.

This clone has only one observation. The V gene is TRBV7-2, the J gene TRBJ1-5; D is perhaps TRBD1 (6 bases). V was trimmed by 3 bases and J by 9 bases, leaving 15 bases between them. Germline V lookup: CDR1 SGHTA, CDR2 FQGNSA. The CDR3 consists of 14 residues. In DNA, the CDR3 is TGTGCCAGCAGCTTGGGTGGCGGGGGGCCGCCCCAGCATTTT. Translated: CASSLGGGGPPQHF.

This chain joins TRBV6-5 and TRBJ1-5; D is possibly TRBD1 (5 bases). The CDR3 length is 12 residues. Trimming stripped 7 bases from V and 6 bases from J, with 10 bases between. Germline V gene data show CDR1 as MNHEY and CDR2 as SVGAGI. CDR3 protein: CASTQGGQPQHF. The DNA for the CDR3 is TGTGCCAGCACCCAGGGAGGTCAGCCCCAGCATTTT.

This chain links TRBV6-5 with TRBJ2-6; D unresolved. Germline loops: CDR1 MNHEY, CDR2 SVGAGI. The CDR3 is 15 residues long. V was shortened by 4 bases and J by 0 bases, with 7 bases between the two germline ends. The CDR3 DNA sequence: TGTGCCAGCAGTTCACCGGCCTCTGGGGCCAACGTCCTGACTTTC. Translated, it gives CASSSPASGANVLTF.

This chain uses TRBV7-2 with TRBJ1-1; D may be TRBD1 (5 bases). CDR1 SGHTA and CDR2 FQGNSA come from the germline V gene. V was pared by 3 bases and J by 0 bases, with 8 bases between. The CDR3 covers 14 residues. The CDR3 DNA follows: TGTGCCAGCAGCTTCGGGGGTATGAACACTGAAGCTTTCTTT. Amino acids: CASSFGGMNTEAFF. The complete variable domain, with remaining parts taken from reference TRBV7-2 and TRBJ1-1, reads GAGVSQSPSNKVTEKGKDVELRCDPISGHTALYWYRQSLGQGLEFLIYFQGNSAPDKSGLPSDRFSAERTGGSVSTLTIQRTQQEDSAVYLCASSFGGMNTEAFFGQGTRLTVV.

This clone was counted once. This chain links TRBV2 with TRBJ2-7, with 9 bases matching TRBD1. Germline V gene lookup returns CDR1 SNHLY and CDR2 FYNNEI. J gave up 5 bases and V 6 bases, and 5 bases lay outside the gene matches. This CDR3 is built from 13 residues. This chain's CDR3 is CASRDRGPDEQYF. DNA of the CDR3: TGTGCCAGCAGGGACAGGGGCCCGGACGAGCAGTACTTC.

The V and J genes are TRBV18 and TRBJ2-5, with 7 positions matching TRBD1. The length of the CDR3 is 15 residues. Trimming cost V 6 bases and J 4 bases; bases outside gene matches: 11. Germline V lookup: CDR1 KGHSH, CDR2 LQKENI. The CDR3 reads CASSPRTGTRETQYF. The DNA of the CDR3 is TGTGCCAGCTCTCCTCGGACAGGTACCAGAGAGACCCAGTACTTC.

This clone is a singleton in its sample. The chain employs TRBV4-2 and TRBJ2-5; TRBD2 agrees at 12 bases. The germline V gene encodes CDR1 LGHNA and CDR2 YNFKEQ. This CDR3 is built from 17 residues. Trimming took 0 bases from V and 7 from J; bases not matched to a gene: 9. The CDR3 DNA sequence: TGTGCCAGCAGCCAAGATCCTCGGACTAGCGGGACTGGGACCCAGTACTTC. Translated: CASSQDPRTSGTGTQYF.

This chain links TRBV11-2 with TRBJ1-2; D uncertain. The V and J ends lost 5 bases and 3 bases respectively, with 16 bases between them. The CDR3 consists of 15 residues. Looked up from germline, CDR1 is SGHAT and CDR2 is FQNNGV. CDR3 sequence: CASSRDYRADYGYTF. The CDR3 DNA reads as TGTGCCAGCAGCAGAGATTACCGGGCAGACTATGGCTACACCTTC.

This clone was recorded a few times. The V and J genes are TRBV6-4 and TRBJ2-3; 7 bases map to TRBD1. Germline V gene lookup returns CDR1 MRHNA and CDR2 SNTAGT. With 6 bases clipped from V and 2 bases from J, the junction kept 17 bases outside the gene matches. This CDR3 is 18 amino acids long. CDR3 protein: CASRRPDREGAHTDTQYF. The CDR3 DNA is TGTGCCAGCAGGAGGCCCGACAGGGAAGGGGCACACACAGATACGCAGTATTTT.

The chain has TRBV5-1 and TRBJ2-7, with 7 bases fitting TRBD1. Germline V gene lookup returns CDR1 SGHRS and CDR2 YFSETQ. The CDR3 has 14 amino acids. J lost 2 bases, V lost 4 bases, and 6 bases had no gene match. CDR3 amino acids: CASSPDRVTYEQYF. The CDR3 DNA reads as TGCGCCAGCAGCCCCGACAGGGTGACCTACGAGCAGTACTTC.